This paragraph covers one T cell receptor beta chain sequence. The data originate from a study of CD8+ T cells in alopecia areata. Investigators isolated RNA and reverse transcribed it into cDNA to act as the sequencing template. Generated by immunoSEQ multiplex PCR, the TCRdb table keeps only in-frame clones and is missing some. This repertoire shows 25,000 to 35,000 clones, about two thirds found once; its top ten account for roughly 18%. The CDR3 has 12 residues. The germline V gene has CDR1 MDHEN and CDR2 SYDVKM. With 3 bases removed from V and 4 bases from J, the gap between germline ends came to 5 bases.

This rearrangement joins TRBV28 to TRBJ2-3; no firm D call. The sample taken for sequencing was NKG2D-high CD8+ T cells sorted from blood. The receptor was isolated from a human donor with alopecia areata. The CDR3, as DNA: TGTGCCAGCAGTTTCCTCGCAGATACGCAGTATTTT. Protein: CASSFLADTQYF.